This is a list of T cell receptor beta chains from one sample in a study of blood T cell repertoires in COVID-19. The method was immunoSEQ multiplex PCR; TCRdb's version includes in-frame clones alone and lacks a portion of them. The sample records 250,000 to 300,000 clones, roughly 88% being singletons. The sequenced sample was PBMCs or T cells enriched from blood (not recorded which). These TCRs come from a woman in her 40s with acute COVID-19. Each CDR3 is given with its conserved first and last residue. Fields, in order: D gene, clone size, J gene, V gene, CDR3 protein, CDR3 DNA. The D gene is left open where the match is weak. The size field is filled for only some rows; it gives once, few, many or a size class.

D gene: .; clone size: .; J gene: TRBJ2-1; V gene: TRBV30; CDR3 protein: CAWSVGTGWDEQFF; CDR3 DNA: TGTGCCTGGAGTGTGGGAACAGGGTGGGATGAGCAGTTCTTC
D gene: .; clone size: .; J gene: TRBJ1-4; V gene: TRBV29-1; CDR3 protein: CSVEVQGREKLFF; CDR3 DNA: TGCAGCGTTGAGGTTCAGGGTAGGGAAAAACTGTTTTTT
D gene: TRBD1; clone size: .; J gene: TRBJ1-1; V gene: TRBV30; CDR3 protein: CAWGDRGTEAFF; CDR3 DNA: TGTGCCTGGGGTGACAGGGGCACTGAAGCTTTCTTT
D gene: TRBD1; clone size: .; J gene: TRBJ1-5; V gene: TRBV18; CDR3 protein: CASSPGQEQPQHF; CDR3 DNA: TGTGCCAGCTCCCCGGGACAGGAACAGCCCCAGCATTTT
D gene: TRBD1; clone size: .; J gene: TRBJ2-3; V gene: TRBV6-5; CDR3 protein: CAIRTGQDTQYF; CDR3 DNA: TGTGCCATCCGGACAGGCCAGGATACGCAGTATTTT
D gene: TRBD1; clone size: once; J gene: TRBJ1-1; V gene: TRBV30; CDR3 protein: CAWSAGTGVSEAFF; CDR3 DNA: TGTGCCTGGAGTGCCGGGACAGGGGTCTCTGAAGCTTTCTTT
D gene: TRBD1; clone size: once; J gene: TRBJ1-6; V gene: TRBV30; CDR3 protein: CAWSAGQTFSPLHF; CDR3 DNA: TGTGCCTGGAGTGCGGGACAGACTTTTTCACCCCTCCACTTT
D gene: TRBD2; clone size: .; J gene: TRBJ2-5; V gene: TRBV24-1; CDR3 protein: CATSGGGPETQYF; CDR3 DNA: TGTGCCACCAGTGGCGGGGGTCCAGAGACCCAGTACTTC
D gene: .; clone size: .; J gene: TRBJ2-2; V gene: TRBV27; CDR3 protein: CASSSGGGGTGELFF; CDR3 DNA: TGTGCCAGCAGCTCTGGAGGGGGCGGAACCGGGGAGCTGTTTTTT
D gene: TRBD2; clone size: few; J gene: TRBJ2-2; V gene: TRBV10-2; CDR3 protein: CASRIAGGVNTGELFF; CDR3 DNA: TGCGCCAGCAGGATAGCGGGGGGAGTGAACACCGGGGAGCTGTTTTTT
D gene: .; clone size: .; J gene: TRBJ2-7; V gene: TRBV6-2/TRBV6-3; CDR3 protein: CASGRGYPYEQYF; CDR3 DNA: TGTGCCAGCGGCCGAGGTTATCCCTACGAGCAGTACTTC
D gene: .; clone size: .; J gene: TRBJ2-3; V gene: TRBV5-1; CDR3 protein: CASSPAGGSTDTQYF; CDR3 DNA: TGCGCCAGCAGCCCCGCCGGCGGAAGCACAGATACGCAGTATTTT
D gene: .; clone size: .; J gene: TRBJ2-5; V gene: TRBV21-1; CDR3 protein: CASSKTPGQGQETQYF; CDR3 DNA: TGTGCCAGCAGCAAAACGCCGGGACAGGGGCAAGAGACCCAGTACTTC
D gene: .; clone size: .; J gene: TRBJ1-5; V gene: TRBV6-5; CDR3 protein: CASSYRGTGQPQHF; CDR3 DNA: TGTGCCAGCAGTTACAGGGGGACCGGCCAGCCCCAGCATTTT
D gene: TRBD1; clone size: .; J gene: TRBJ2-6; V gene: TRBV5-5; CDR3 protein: CASSRTGTSGANVLTF; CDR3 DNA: TGTGCCAGCAGCAGGACAGGGACCTCTGGGGCCAACGTCCTGACTTTC
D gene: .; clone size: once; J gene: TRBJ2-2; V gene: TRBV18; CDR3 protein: CASSLSENTGELFF; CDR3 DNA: TGTGCCAGCTCACTCTCAGAGAACACCGGGGAGCTGTTTTTT
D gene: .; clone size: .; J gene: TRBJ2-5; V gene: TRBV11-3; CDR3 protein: CASSLNRVQETQYF; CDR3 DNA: TGTGCCAGCAGCTTAAATCGGGTCCAAGAGACCCAGTACTTC
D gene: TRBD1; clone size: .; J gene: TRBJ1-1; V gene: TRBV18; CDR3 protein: CASSPRLLGQGMGTEAFF; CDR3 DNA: TGTGCCAGCTCACCCCGACTATTAGGACAGGGCATGGGGACTGAAGCTTTCTTT
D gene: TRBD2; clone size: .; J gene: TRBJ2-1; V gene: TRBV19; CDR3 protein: CASSISGGTYNEQFF; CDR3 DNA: TGTGCCAGTAGTATTAGCGGGGGGACCTACAATGAGCAGTTCTTC
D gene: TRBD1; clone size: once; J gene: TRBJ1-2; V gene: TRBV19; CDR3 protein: CASSMGQTLGSGGYTF; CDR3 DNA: TGTGCCAGTAGTATGGGACAGACCCTCGGAAGTGGTGGCTACACCTTC
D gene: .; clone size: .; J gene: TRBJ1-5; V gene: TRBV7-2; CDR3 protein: CASSLNPDRSQPQHF; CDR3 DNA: TGTGCCAGCAGCTTAAATCCCGACAGGTCTCAGCCCCAGCATTTT
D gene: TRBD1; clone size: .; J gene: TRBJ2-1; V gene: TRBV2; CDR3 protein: CASRLDLGQGRDNEQFF; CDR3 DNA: TGTGCCAGCAGACTCGATTTGGGACAGGGAAGGGACAATGAGCAGTTCTTC
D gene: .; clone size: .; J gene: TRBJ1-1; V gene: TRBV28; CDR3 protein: CASSSSTGMNTEAFF; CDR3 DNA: TGTGCCAGCAGTTCCTCGACAGGCATGAACACTGAAGCTTTCTTT
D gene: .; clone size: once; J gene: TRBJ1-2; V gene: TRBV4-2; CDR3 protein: CASSLSTVLYGYTF; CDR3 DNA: TGTGCCAGCAGCCTCTCTACAGTTCTCTATGGCTACACCTTC
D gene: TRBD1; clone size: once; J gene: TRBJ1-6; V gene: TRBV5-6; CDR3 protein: CASSLTGDRSPLHF; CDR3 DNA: TGTGCCAGCAGCTTGACAGGGGATCGTTCACCCCTCCACTTT